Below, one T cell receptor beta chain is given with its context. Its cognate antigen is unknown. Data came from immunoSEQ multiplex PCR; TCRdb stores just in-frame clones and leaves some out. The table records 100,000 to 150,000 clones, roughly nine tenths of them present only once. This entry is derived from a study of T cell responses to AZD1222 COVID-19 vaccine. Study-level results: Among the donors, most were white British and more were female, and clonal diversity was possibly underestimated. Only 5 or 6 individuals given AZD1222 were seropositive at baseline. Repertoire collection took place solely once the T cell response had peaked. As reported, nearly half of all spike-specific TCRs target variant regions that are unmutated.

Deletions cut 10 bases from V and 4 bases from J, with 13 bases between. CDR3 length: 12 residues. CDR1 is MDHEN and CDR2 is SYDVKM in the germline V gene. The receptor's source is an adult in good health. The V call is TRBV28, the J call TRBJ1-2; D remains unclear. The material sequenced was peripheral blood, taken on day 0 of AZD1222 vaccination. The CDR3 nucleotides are TGTGCCATCGGCGACCCCGGCTATGGCTACACCTTC. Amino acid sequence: CAIGDPGYGYTF.